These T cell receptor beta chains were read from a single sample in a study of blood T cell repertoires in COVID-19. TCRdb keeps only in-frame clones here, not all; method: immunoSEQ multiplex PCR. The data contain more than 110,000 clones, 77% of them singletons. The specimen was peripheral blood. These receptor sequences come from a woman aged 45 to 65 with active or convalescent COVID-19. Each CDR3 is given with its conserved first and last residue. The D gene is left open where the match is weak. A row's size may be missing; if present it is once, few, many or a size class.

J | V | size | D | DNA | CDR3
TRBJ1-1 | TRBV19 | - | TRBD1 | TGTGCCAGTAGTCCAAGGGACAGGGGGAACACTGAAGCTTTCTTT | CASSPRDRGNTEAFF
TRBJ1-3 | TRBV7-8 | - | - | TGTGCCAGCAGCTTAGCTGAGGCCCTCTCTGGAAACACCATATATTTT | CASSLAEALSGNTIYF
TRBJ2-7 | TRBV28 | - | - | TGTGCCCTCAGCTCCCGGGGTCGGGGCTACGAGCAGTACTTC | CALSSRGRGYEQYF
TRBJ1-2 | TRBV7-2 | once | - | TGTGCCAGCAGCCAAAACAGGCCGCAGGGCTACACCTTC | CASSQNRPQGYTF
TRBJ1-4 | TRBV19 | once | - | TGTGCCAGTAGTATAGTCGCAGGGGTGAGCGAAAAACTGTTTTTT | CASSIVAGVSEKLFF
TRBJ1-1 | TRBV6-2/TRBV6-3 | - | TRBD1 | TGTGCCAGCAGTTTAGGACAGGGCATTGAAGCTTTCTTT | CASSLGQGIEAFF
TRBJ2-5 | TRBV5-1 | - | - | TGCGCCAGCAGCTTGGCCCCAGGGCAAGAGACCCAGTACTTC | CASSLAPGQETQYF
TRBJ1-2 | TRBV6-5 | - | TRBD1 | TGTGCCAGTCGGACAGGGGAACGATATGGCTACACCTTC | CASRTGERYGYTF
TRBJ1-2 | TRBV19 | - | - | TGTGCCAGTTTAGCGGGGTCAGTCTCTAACTATGGCTACACCTTC | CASLAGSVSNYGYTF
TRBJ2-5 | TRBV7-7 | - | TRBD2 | TGTGCCAGCAGCTTAGAAGGTGGGGAACTAGCGGGAGCGACCCAGTACTTC | CASSLEGGELAGATQYF
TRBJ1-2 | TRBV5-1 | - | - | TGCGCCAGCAGCTCCCTGGGTTGGCAGGGATTTGACGGCTACACCTTC | CASSSLGWQGFDGYTF
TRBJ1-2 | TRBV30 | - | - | TGTGCCTGGAGTGTGGGGAGGGACTATGGCTACACCTTC | CAWSVGRDYGYTF
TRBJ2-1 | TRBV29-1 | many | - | TGCAGCGTTGAAGAACGGAGGGACGGTGAGCAGTTCTTC | CSVEERRDGEQFF
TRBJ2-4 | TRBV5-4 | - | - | TGTGCCAGCAGCTTGGATCAAGGTGCGGTCACAATAGCCAAAAACATTCAGTACTTC | CASSLDQGAVTIAKNIQYF
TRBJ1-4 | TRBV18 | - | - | TGTGCCAGCTCACCAAGACAGACGTATGAAAAACTGTTTTTT | CASSPRQTYEKLFF
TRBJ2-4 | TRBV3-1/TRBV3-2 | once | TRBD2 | TGTGCCAGCACCCTTAGCGGGCTAGTCAAAAACATTCAGTACTTC | CASTLSGLVKNIQYF
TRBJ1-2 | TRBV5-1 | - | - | TGCGCCAGCAGCTTAAACAGGGTGGATGGCTACACCTTC | CASSLNRVDGYTF
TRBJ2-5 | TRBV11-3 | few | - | TGTGCCAGCAGCTTAGGGGACAACCTCCAAGAGACCCAGTACTTC | CASSLGDNLQETQYF
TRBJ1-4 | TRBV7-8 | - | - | TGTGCCAGCAGCTCGCGGGGCCAGGGATACGAAAAACTGTTTTTT | CASSSRGQGYEKLFF
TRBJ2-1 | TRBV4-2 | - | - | TGTGCCAGCAGTCTCAAAACTGAAAATGAGCAGTTCTTC | CASSLKTENEQFF
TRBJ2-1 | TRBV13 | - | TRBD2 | TGTGCCAGCAGCGGCGGGGGGGCCTTTGAGCAGTTCTTC | CASSGGGAFEQFF
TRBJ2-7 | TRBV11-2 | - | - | TGTGCCAGCAGCTTAGGGCCATGGGAGCAGTACTTC | CASSLGPWEQYF
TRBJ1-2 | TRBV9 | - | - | TGTGCCAGCAGCGTTGCCCCGGGGGGCGACTATGGCTACACCTTC | CASSVAPGGDYGYTF
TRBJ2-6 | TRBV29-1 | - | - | TGCAGCGTTGATAGCTCTGGGGCCAACGTCCTGACTTTC | CSVDSSGANVLTF
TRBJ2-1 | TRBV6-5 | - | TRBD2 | TGTGCCAGCAGCTCCCTAGCGGGGGGGTACAATGAGCAGTTCTTC | CASSSLAGGYNEQFF
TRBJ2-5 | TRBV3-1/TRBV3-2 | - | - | TGTGCCAGCAGCCAAGATTTCTCGGAGACCCAGTACTTC | CASSQDFSETQYF
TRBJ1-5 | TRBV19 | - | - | TGTGCCAGTAGTCCCGGGGGGCATCAGCCCCAGCATTTT | CASSPGGHQPQHF
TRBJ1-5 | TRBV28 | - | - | TGTGCCAGCAGCTGGGGCGGCAATCAGCCCCAGCATTTT | CASSWGGNQPQHF
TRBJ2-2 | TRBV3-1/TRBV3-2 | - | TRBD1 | TGTGCCAGCAGCCAACCGGGACAGGGGAAAACCGGGGAGCTGTTTTTT | CASSQPGQGKTGELFF
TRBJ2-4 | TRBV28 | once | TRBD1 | TGTGCCAGCAGGCGGGACAGGGGGACCAAAAACATTCAGTACTTC | CASRRDRGTKNIQYF
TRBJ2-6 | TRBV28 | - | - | TGTGCCAGCACTCGAGGGCGTTCTGGGGCCAACGTCCTGACTTTC | CASTRGRSGANVLTF
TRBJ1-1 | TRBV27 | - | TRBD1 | TGTGCCAGCAGTTCAACAGGGGGCACTGAAGCTTTCTTT | CASSSTGGTEAFF
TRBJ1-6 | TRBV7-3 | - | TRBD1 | TGTGCCAGCAGCCTGACAGGGTTAAGGTCACCCCTCCACTTT | CASSLTGLRSPLHF
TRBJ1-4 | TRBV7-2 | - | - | TGTGCCAGCAGCTCGATAGGTCGGGCAACTAATGAAAAACTGTTTTTT | CASSSIGRATNEKLFF
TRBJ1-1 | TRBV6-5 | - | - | TGTGCCAGCAGACGCCCAGGGGAAGGGACTGAAGCTTTCTTT | CASRRPGEGTEAFF
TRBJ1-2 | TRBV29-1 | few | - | TGCAGCGGAGTGACAGCCCAACATGGCTACACCTTC | CSGVTAQHGYTF
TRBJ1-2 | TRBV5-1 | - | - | TGCGCCAGCAGCTTGGATCTAAATCAATTAACCGGCTATGGCTACACCTTC | CASSLDLNQLTGYGYTF
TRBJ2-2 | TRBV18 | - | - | TGTGCCAGCTCACCACCAATGGATGAATATGACTCCTCGAACACCGGGGAGCTGTTTTTT | CASSPPMDEYDSSNTGELFF
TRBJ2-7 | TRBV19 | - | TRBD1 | TGTGCCAGTAGTATTGGATGGGACAGCTCCTACGAGCAGTACTTC | CASSIGWDSSYEQYF
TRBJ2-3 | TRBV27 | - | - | TGTGCCAGCAGTTTCGTTAGCACAGATACGCAGTATTTT | CASSFVSTDTQYF
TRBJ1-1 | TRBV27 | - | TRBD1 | TGTGCCAGCAGTACTCTTCGACAGGGCACGAACACTGAAGCTTTCTTT | CASSTLRQGTNTEAFF
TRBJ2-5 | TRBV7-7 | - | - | TGTGCCAGCAGCCGAGACAGGAGTCAAGAGACCCAGTACTTC | CASSRDRSQETQYF
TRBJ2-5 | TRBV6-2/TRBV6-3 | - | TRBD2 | TGTGCCAGCAGTTGGACTAGCGGGAAACAGACCCAGTACTTC | CASSWTSGKQTQYF
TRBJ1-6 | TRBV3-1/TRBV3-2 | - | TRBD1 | TGTGCCAGCAGCTCGCGGACAGGATATAATTCACCCCTCCACTTT | CASSSRTGYNSPLHF
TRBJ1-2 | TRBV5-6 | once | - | TGTGCCAGCAGTTACGCGAATGGCTACACCTTC | CASSYANGYTF
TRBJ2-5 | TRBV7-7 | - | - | TGTGCCAGCAGCCCCCATGGTGGGGCCGAGGTGGAGACCCAGTACTTC | CASSPHGGAEVETQYF
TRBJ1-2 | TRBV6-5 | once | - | TGTGCCAGCAGTTACGGGCTGGGTGGCTACACCTTC | CASSYGLGGYTF
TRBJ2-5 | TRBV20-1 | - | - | TGCAGTGCTAGTAAGGGGGGGGCGATTGGAGTCGAGACCCAGTACTTC | CSASKGGAIGVETQYF
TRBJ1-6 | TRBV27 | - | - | TGTGCCAGCAGTCCAACCATAGGGAGTTCACCCCTCCACTTT | CASSPTIGSSPLHF